These T cell receptor beta chains were read from a single sample in a study of OX40 agonist ivuxolimab in advanced cancers. Profiled with immunoSEQ multiplex PCR; TCRdb holds only in-frame clones, not every one. The sample shows fewer than 40,000 clones, roughly 90% of them seen only once. The sample was CD4+ or CD8+ T cells sorted from blood, taken in a trial of the OX40 agonist ivuxolimab. These receptors originate from an adult with an advanced solid tumor such as melanoma, head and neck, liver or kidney cancer. The CDR3 runs from the conserved cysteine through the conserved F or W. The D gene is left open where the match is weak. Part of the rows lack a size; the others show once, few, many or a class for expanded clones.

J gene,V gene,clone size,D gene,CDR3 DNA,CDR3 protein
TRBJ2-7,TRBV27,.,.,TGTGCCAGCAGTTTATCGCGGGGTCACGAGCAGTACTTC,CASSLSRGHEQYF
TRBJ1-1,TRBV5-5,.,.,TGTGCCAGCAGCTTCGGACAGATGAACACTGAAGCTTTCTTT,CASSFGQMNTEAFF
TRBJ1-1,TRBV4-1,.,.,TGCGCCAGCAGCCAAAGGTTCGGGGAAGGAACTGAAGCTTTCTTT,CASSQRFGEGTEAFF
TRBJ2-1,TRBV10-3,.,TRBD1,TGTGCCACTGGGACAGCATACAATGAGCAGTTCTTC,CATGTAYNEQFF
TRBJ1-1,TRBV30,few,.,TGTGCCTGGAGCGAGGGGGAGGGCACTGAAGCTTTCTTT,CAWSEGEGTEAFF
TRBJ2-1,TRBV27,.,.,TGTGCCAGCAGTCGACTCCGCCGGGTCAGCTCCTACAATGAGCAGTTCTTC,CASSRLRRVSSYNEQFF
TRBJ2-3,TRBV4-3,.,TRBD2,TGCGCCAGCAGCCCTACGATAGGTTCTAGCGGGGGGGTTAGCACAGATACGCAGTATTTT,CASSPTIGSSGGVSTDTQYF
TRBJ2-3,TRBV10-3,.,TRBD2,TGTGCCATCGGCGGGGGGGCAACCTACGGAGATACGCAGTATTTT,CAIGGGATYGDTQYF
TRBJ2-7,TRBV13,.,.,TGTGCCAGCAGCCCGCTCCATGACAGCTACGAGCAGTACTTC,CASSPLHDSYEQYF
TRBJ1-1,TRBV2,.,TRBD1,TGTGCCAGCAGCCTCGGCCAGGGGGCCACTGAAGCTTTCTTT,CASSLGQGATEAFF
TRBJ2-3,TRBV19,.,.,TGTGCCAGTAGTATAGATTTAGAACAGGGTGTCGAAGATACGCAGTATTTT,CASSIDLEQGVEDTQYF
TRBJ2-7,TRBV19,.,TRBD2,TGTGCCAGTAGCGCCCGGGGGGGGGCCACCTACGAGCAGTACTTC,CASSARGGATYEQYF
TRBJ1-1,TRBV2,few,.,TGTGCCAGCAGTGAGGGGGCCGAGGACACTGAAGCTTTCTTT,CASSEGAEDTEAFF
TRBJ2-5,TRBV7-9,.,.,TGTGCCAGCAGCCCCGGTGGAGGGGAGACCCAGTACTTC,CASSPGGGETQYF
TRBJ2-1,TRBV19,.,TRBD1,TGTGCCAGTAGTTACTCGACAGGGGGCTATGAGCAGTTCTTC,CASSYSTGGYEQFF
TRBJ1-4,TRBV6-1,.,.,TGTGCCAGCAGTGAAGCGGGGGAAAAACTGTTTTTT,CASSEAGEKLFF
TRBJ1-4,TRBV27,.,.,TGTGCCAGCACCAAAACCCCACTACAGGGCCCTAATGAAAAACTGTTTTTT,CASTKTPLQGPNEKLFF
TRBJ1-5,TRBV19,.,.,TGTGCCAGTAAGTCTGGGGGTGGTAATCAGCCCCAGCATTTT,CASKSGGGNQPQHF
TRBJ2-1,TRBV30,.,.,TGTGCCTGGAGTGTTCAAGCGTACAATGAGCAGTTCTTC,CAWSVQAYNEQFF
TRBJ2-5,TRBV5-1,few,.,TGCGCCAGCAGCGGCGAACTTGATAAACAAGAGACCCAGTACTTC,CASSGELDKQETQYF
TRBJ2-7,TRBV6-1,.,.,TGTGCCAGCAGTGAACTGTACGAGCAGTACTTC,CASSELYEQYF
TRBJ2-1,TRBV7-8,once,TRBD2,TGTGCCAGCAGCTTAGCCTCGGCTAGCGGGGGGGCAGGTGAGCAGTTCTTC,CASSLASASGGAGEQFF
TRBJ2-3,TRBV6-1,.,.,TGTGCCAGCAGTGAAGCGTTAGGGGGGTCAGATACGCAGTATTTT,CASSEALGGSDTQYF